This T cell receptor beta chain was sequenced in a study of blood T cells in healthy people across ages. Study-level findings and limits: CMV status of donors was unknown, possibly confounding expanded clonotype changes.

With V trimmed by 1 base and J by 0 bases, 3 bases remained unmatched. This CDR3 is built from 16 residues. Germline CDR1 and CDR2: SGHTA and FQGTGA. With a J-beta primer mix and a sample-barcoded 5' primer, a second PCR ran about 7 to 12 cycles. The yield of each sample was at least 2.5 million CDR3-containing paired-end reads. Via MiXCR, TCRdb re-called the 5' RACE reads, giving one row per CDR3 protein. The table lists about 620,000 distinct CDR3 sequences, 20% to 25% of them singletons, with about 3.6% in the top ten. Per sample, extraction of total RNA gave at least 5.5 micrograms in every case. Comments on this clonotype: Its antigen remains unidentified.

Sequencing was performed on blood. The sequence was obtained from a man aged 65-85 years in good health. The chain links TRBV7-3 to TRBJ2-1, with 7 nucleotides matching TRBD1. In DNA form, the CDR3 reads TGTGCCAGCAGCTTAATGGGGACAGTCTCCTACAATGAGCAGTTCTTC. Translated, it gives CASSLMGTVSYNEQFF. Looking up the rest from reference TRBV7-3 and TRBJ2-1 gives the full variable domain: GAGVSQTPSNKVTEKGKYVELRCDPISGHTALYWYRQSLGQGPEFLIYFQGTGAADDSGLPNDRFFAVRPEGSVSTLKIQRTERGDSAVYLCASSLMGTVSYNEQFFGPGTRLTVL.